This TCR beta chain was found in a study of shared clonotypes between healthy human individuals (dated by TCRdb to the early 2020s). Regarding the research as a whole: The cohort included a few men and a couple of women between 18 and 49 years of age. For each donor, CD4 naive and CD4 memory were each given three plates, CD8 naive was given two plates, and CD8 memory was given one plate. The study deeply sequenced blood TCR repertoires of several healthy adults to estimate repertoire size and the extent of clonotype sharing between individuals. Different laboratories and diverse techniques were used to prepare libraries and sequence TCR repertoires, to increase sequencing depth and limit assay-specific biases. Between about 0.8 and 9 billion PBMCs per donor were obtained by leukapheresis.

The donors were healthy, HIV-negative adults with no recently reported acute infections or vaccinations. All donors were Caucasian adults living in Nashville, Tennessee, USA. CD4+ T cells were enriched by magnetic negative selection; naive cells were then positively selected on CD45RA, and the negative fraction formed the memory subset. Blood was collected by leukapheresis, and PBMCs were isolated by Ficoll-Histopaque density gradient centrifugation and then cryopreserved in liquid nitrogen vapor phase. Analytical flow cytometry was used to check the purity and quantity of every magnetically sorted T cell population. From each sorted fraction, genomic DNA was isolated and quantified by UV absorbance on a Nanodrop 2000c. Clipping removes 5 bases from V and 7 bases from J, with 7 as the unmatched junction base count. The CDR3 contains 13 residues, cysteine and phenylalanine counted. Only the CDR3 portion is preserved as DNA: 39 bases, with reading frame beginning at the first base. The germline V gene encodes CDR1 SGHTA and CDR2 FQGNSA.

As concerns this clone: The target of this receptor is not known. No per-base quality is available; no much larger clone lies one base away.

Beyond this particular receptor, the publication reports: Sampling was restricted to blood, and TCR repertoires in tissues likely differ from the TCR repertoires found in blood. Pairwise subsampling indicated that sequencing depth was expected to affect the degree of clonotype sharing among donors. Because the study included only a small number of donors, the genetic and exposure-history diversity represented was limited. Across several donors, roughly 5% of naive CD4, approximately 3.5% of naive CD8, 2% to 2.5% of memory CD4, and approximately 0.4% of memory CD8 clonotypes were shared. Even with the large sequencing depth, rarefaction of the sorted-subset datasets indicated that sequencing was incomplete. Compared with non-shared clonotypes, clonotypes shared by all four sorted-subset donors had higher generation probabilities. Naive subsets generally had larger estimated clonotype richness than memory subsets.

TCR CDR3 regions were amplified from genomic DNA by multiplex PCR using the deep immunoSEQ assay. Genomic DNA extracted from each cell subset was distributed evenly over all wells of several immunoSEQ 96-well plates, and each plate served as one replicate. For sorted subsets, 200 to 250 ng of genomic DNA, equivalent to some 33,000 T cell genomes, went into each replicate PCR. The purified libraries were quantified using a Qubit 3.0 fluorometer, sized with a Bioanalyzer 2100, and then quantified again using the KAPA Library Quantification kit. Every immunoSEQ 96-well plate was sequenced on a separate single-read 150-cycle Illumina NextSeq 550 flow cell. The study's own analysis went as follows. Because only junctional sequences without quality scores were contained in the immunoSEQ output, filtering matching that applied to full-length reads could not be performed. To assign V/J genes and CDR3, sequences were annotated using PyIR, a Python wrapper for IgBLAST v1.9, with IMGT germline references. Reads with weak V/J assignments (E-value above 1e-6), missing CDR3, stop codons, out-of-frame junctions, or ambiguous translated residues were removed. V3J clonotypes were defined as sequences sharing an identical inferred V gene, J gene, and CDR3 amino acid sequence. To compute the percentage overlap between repertoires, the number of shared unique clonotypes was divided by the size of the smaller repertoire. RTK rarefaction, the Chao1 estimator, and Recon v2.1 estimates of unobserved clonotypes were used to assess repertoire richness. For all TCRbeta clonotypes obtained by the gDNA method from a few donors, generation probabilities were computed with OLGA. TCRdb took this table from immuneACCESS and kept in-frame rearrangements with V and J called. Such tables lack part of the clones; where checked against another copy, unresolved V genes explain under half of the gap, and the rest is unexplained. V, J and clone size are taken as reported in that table, and D and trimming were inferred from the DNA itself. The sample has a few million clones on record, 80% to 95% of them singletons. The ten largest clones take up around 0.4% of the sample.

The rearrangement joined TRBV7-2 to TRBJ1-2; 7 central nucleotides agree with TRBD1. Specimen: naive CD4+ T cells from PBMCs. The cell subset or site label on this specimen signifies: CD45RA+ positively selected. This receptor was taken from a man aged 18 to 29 in good health. Some clones in this sample may be carry-over from other donors' samples. The CDR3 sequence is CASSALQGVGYTF. The DNA sequence reads TGTGCCAGCAGCGCCCTTCAGGGGGTTGGCTACACCTTC.